The clone carrying this T cell receptor beta chain was counted once. What it binds is not known. The assay was immunoSEQ multiplex PCR, and TCRdb's table has in-frame clones only and misses some. This table has about 10,000 clones, approximately 87% appearing once. This entry belongs to a study of OX40 agonist ivuxolimab in advanced cancers. About the research overall: Recorded diagnoses for dose-escalation patients were hepatocellular carcinoma, melanoma, renal cell or head and neck cancer. Study-level findings and limits: It was also the case that some nonresponders had low normalized T-cell clonal expansion.

The germline V gene has CDR1 SGHAT and CDR2 FQNNGV. The CDR3 consists of 16 residues. Trimming cost V 1 base and J 2 bases; bases outside gene matches: 2. The investigators sampled blood at baseline, at cycle 4 day 1, and at cycle 7 day 1. The starting material was CD4+ or CD8+ T cells sorted from blood, obtained in a trial of the OX40 agonist ivuxolimab. The chain is built from TRBV11-2 and TRBJ2-5; 12 positions match TRBD1. This receptor was identified in an adult with an advanced solid tumor such as melanoma, head and neck, liver or kidney cancer. As DNA, the CDR3 is TGTGCCAGCAGCTTAGTGGGACAGGGGGCGCAAGAGACCCAGTACTTC. Its translation: CASSLVGQGAQETQYF.